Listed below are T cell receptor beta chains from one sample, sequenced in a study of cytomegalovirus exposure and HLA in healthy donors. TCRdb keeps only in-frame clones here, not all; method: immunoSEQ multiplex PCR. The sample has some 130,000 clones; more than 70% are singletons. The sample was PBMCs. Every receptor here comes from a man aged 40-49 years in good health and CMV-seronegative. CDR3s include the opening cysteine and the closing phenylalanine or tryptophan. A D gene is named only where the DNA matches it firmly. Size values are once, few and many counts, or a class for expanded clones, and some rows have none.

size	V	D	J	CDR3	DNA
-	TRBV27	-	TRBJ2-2	CASSPWGDANTGELFF	TGTGCCAGCAGTCCCTGGGGAGACGCGAACACCGGGGAGCTGTTTTTT
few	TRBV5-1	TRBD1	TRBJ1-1	CASSLGSDRVPEAFF	TGCGCCAGCAGCTTGGGGTCTGACAGGGTCCCTGAAGCTTTCTTT
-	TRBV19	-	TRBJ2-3	CASSNRGGTDTQYF	TGTGCCAGTAGTAATAGGGGGGGTACAGATACGCAGTATTTT
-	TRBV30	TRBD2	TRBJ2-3	CAALIGRGTDTQYF	TGTGCCGCACTAATCGGGAGGGGCACAGATACGCAGTATTTT
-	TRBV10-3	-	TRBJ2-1	CAISTGTPYNEQFF	TGTGCCATCAGCACAGGGACCCCCTACAATGAGCAGTTCTTC
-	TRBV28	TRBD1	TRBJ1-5	CASSSPGTGDQPQHF	TGTGCCAGCAGTTCCCCCGGGACAGGGGATCAGCCCCAGCATTTT
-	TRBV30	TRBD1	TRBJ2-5	CAWRRGPQETQYF	TGTGCCTGGAGGAGGGGGCCCCAAGAGACCCAGTACTTC
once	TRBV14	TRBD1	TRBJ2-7	CASSQPGTGAYEQYF	TGTGCCAGCAGCCAACCCGGGACAGGGGCCTACGAGCAGTACTTC
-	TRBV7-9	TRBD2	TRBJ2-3	CASSLSAGAIDTQYF	TGTGCCAGCAGCTTATCGGCGGGAGCTATAGATACGCAGTATTTT
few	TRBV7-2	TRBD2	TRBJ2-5	CASSLQTSGGETQYF	TGTGCCAGCAGCCTGCAGACTAGCGGGGGGGAGACCCAGTACTTC
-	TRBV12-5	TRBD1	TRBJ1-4	CASGLAGQGGREKLFF	TGTGCTAGTGGTTTGGCGGGACAGGGAGGGAGAGAAAAACTGTTTTTT
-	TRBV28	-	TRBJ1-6	CASSELTPHSPLHF	TGTGCCAGCAGTGAACTTACCCCCCATTCACCCCTCCACTTT
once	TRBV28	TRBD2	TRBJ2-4	CASSNFSPRGDIQYF	TGTGCCAGCAGTAACTTTAGTCCCCGGGGGGACATTCAGTACTTC
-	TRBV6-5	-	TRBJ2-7	CASRLTRDSPYEQYF	TGTGCCAGCAGACTAACCCGGGACTCCCCCTACGAGCAGTACTTC
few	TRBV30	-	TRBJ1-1	CAWSEKQGRLNTEAFF	TGTGCCTGGAGTGAAAAACAGGGCCGCCTGAACACTGAAGCTTTCTTT
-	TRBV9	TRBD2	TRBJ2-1	CASSAPAGDTYNEQFF	TGTGCCAGCAGCGCCCCAGCGGGGGATACCTACAATGAGCAGTTCTTC
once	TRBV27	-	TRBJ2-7	CASSPRQSSYEQYF	TGTGCCAGCAGCCCGAGACAGAGCTCCTACGAGCAGTACTTC
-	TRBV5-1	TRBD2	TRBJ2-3	CASSLGGLAGEADTQYF	TGCGCCAGCAGCTTAGGTGGACTAGCGGGAGAAGCAGATACGCAGTATTTT
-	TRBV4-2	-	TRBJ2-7	CASSQESFRSGGSYEQYF	TGTGCCAGCAGCCAAGAATCTTTTCGCAGCGGAGGATCCTACGAGCAGTACTTC
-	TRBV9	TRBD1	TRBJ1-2	CASSVDRDSEEYGYTF	TGTGCCAGCAGCGTAGACCGGGACAGCGAGGAGTATGGCTACACCTTC
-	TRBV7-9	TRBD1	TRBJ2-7	CASSLGTRGREEQYF	TGTGCCAGCAGCTTAGGTACCAGGGGGCGCGAAGAGCAGTACTTC
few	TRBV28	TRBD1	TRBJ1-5	CASSFGTGDAQPQHF	TGTGCCAGCAGTTTCGGGACAGGGGACGCTCAGCCCCAGCATTTT
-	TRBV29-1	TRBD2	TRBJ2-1	CSVRESEYNEQFF	TGCAGCGTGCGGGAGTCCGAATACAATGAGCAGTTCTTC
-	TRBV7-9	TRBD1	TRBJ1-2	CASSLGGSRTGGDYGYTF	TGTGCCAGCAGCTTAGGTGGGTCTCGGACAGGGGGCGACTATGGCTACACCTTC
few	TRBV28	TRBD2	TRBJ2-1	CASSLMGLAKDEQFF	TGTGCCAGCAGTTTAATGGGACTAGCGAAAGATGAGCAGTTCTTC
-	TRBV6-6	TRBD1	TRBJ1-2	CASSTYPGQAYGYTF	TGTGCCAGCAGTACCTATCCGGGACAGGCCTATGGCTACACCTTC
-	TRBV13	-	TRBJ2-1	CASSSADYQGDNEQFF	TGTGCCAGCAGCTCAGCGGACTACCAGGGCGACAATGAGCAGTTCTTC
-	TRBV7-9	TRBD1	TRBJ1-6	CASSVDRGHSPLHF	TGTGCCAGCAGTGTGGACAGGGGGCATTCACCCCTCCACTTT
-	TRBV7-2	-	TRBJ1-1	CASSPAGPYTEAFF	TGTGCCAGCAGCCCGGCGGGTCCGTACACTGAAGCTTTCTTT
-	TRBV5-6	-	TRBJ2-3	CASSSAGRGDTQYF	TGTGCCAGCAGCTCCGCCGGCCGGGGAGATACGCAGTATTTT
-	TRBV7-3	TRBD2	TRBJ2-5	CASSSSGSRETQYF	TGTGCCAGCAGTTCTAGCGGGAGCCGAGAGACCCAGTACTTC
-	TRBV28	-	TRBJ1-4	CASSFSTDRSPVNEKLFF	TGTGCCAGCAGTTTCTCTACCGACAGGTCCCCGGTTAATGAAAAACTGTTTTTT
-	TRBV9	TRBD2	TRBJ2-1	CASSVLAGGPKEQFF	TGTGCCAGCAGCGTACTCGCGGGAGGGCCGAAGGAGCAGTTCTTC
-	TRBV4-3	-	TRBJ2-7	CASSPGFPGREQYF	TGCGCCAGCAGCCCAGGGTTCCCAGGTCGCGAGCAGTACTTC
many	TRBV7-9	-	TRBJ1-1	CASSIGPWTSRQTNTEAFF	TGTGCCAGCAGCATAGGCCCGTGGACTTCGCGGCAGACGAACACTGAAGCTTTCTTT
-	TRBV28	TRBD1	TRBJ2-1	CASSSSGQGVDEQFF	TGTGCCAGCAGTTCCTCGGGACAGGGGGTGGATGAGCAGTTCTTC
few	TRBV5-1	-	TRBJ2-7	CASSPAVATHEQYF	TGCGCCAGCAGCCCGGCGGTAGCTACCCACGAGCAGTACTTC
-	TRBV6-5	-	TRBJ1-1	CASSYGTQENTEAFF	TGTGCCAGCAGTTACGGGACTCAAGAGAACACTGAAGCTTTCTTT
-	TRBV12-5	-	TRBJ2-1	CASANPGLYNEQFF	TGTGCTAGTGCCAACCCAGGGCTCTACAATGAGCAGTTCTTC
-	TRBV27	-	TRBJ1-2	CASSPTPPREGYTF	TGTGCCAGCAGTCCTACCCCCCCAAGAGAGGGCTACACCTTC
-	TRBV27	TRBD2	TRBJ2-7	CASKLAGSPYEQYF	TGTGCCAGCAAGTTAGCGGGTAGCCCCTACGAGCAGTACTTC
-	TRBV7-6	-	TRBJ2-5	CASSPQRETQYF	TGTGCCAGCAGCCCCCAGAGGGAGACCCAGTACTTC
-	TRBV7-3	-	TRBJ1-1	CASSLNGNTEAFF	TGTGCCAGCAGCCTGAACGGGAACACTGAAGCTTTCTTT
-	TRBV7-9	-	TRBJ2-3	CASSLAGGDTQYF	TGTGCCAGCAGCTTAGCAGGGGGAGATACGCAGTATTTT
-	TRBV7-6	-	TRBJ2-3	CASSLSGADTQYF	TGTGCCAGCAGCTTATCAGGGGCTGATACGCAGTATTTT
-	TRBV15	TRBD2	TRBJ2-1	CATSARPGLAGVGKSYNEQFF	TGTGCCACCAGCGCGCGGCCGGGACTAGCGGGAGTGGGCAAGTCCTACAATGAGCAGTTCTTC
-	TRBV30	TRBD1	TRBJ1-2	CAWRTRQGVNYGYTF	TGTGCCTGGAGAACCCGGCAGGGGGTTAACTATGGCTACACCTTC
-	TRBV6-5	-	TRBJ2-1	CASRGGGEQFF	TGTGCCAGCAGGGGAGGGGGTGAGCAGTTCTTC
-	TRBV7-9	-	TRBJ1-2	CASSLDGGGYGGYTF	TGTGCCAGCAGCTTAGACGGTGGGGGGTATGGTGGCTACACCTTC
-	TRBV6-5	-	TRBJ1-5	CASSPRGKFQPQHF	TGTGCCAGCAGTCCCCGGGGGAAGTTTCAGCCCCAGCATTTT
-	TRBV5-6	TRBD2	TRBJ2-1	CASSLTGTNSYNEQFF	TGTGCCAGCAGCCTGACCGGGACTAACTCCTACAATGAGCAGTTCTTC